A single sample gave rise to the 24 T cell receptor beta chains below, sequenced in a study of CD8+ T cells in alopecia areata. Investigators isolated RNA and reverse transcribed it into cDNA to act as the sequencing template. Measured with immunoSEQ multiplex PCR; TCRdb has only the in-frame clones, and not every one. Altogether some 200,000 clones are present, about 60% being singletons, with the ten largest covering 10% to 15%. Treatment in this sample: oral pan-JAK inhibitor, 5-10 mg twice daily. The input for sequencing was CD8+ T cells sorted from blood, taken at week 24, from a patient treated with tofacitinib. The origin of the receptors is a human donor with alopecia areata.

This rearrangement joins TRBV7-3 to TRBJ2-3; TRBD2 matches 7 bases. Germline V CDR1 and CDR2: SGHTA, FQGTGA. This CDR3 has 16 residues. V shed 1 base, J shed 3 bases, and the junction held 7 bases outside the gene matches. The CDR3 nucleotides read TGTGCCAGCAGCTTAAACCCGGGACTAAAAACAGATACGCAGTATTTT. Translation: CASSLNPGLKTDTQYF.

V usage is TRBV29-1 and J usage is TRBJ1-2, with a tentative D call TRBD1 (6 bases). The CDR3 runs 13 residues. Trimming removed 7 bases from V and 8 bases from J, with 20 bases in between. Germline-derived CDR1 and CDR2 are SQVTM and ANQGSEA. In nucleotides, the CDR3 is TGCAGCGCCAAAGAGGAGGGGGTAGTGGGCTACACCTTC. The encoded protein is CSAKEEGVVGYTF.

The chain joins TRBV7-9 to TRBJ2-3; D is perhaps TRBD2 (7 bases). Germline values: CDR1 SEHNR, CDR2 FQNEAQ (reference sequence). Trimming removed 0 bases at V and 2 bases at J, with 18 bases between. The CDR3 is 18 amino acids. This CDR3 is CASSLAAGALHNTDTQYF. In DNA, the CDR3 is TGTGCCAGCAGCTTAGCGGCGGGGGCCCTGCACAACACAGATACGCAGTATTTT.

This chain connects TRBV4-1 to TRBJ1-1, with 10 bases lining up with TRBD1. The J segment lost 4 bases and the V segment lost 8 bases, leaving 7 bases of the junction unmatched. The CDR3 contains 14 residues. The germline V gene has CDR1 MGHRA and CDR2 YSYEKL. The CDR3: CASDAGTGVTEAFF. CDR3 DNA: TGCGCCAGCGACGCCGGGACAGGGGTCACTGAAGCTTTCTTT.

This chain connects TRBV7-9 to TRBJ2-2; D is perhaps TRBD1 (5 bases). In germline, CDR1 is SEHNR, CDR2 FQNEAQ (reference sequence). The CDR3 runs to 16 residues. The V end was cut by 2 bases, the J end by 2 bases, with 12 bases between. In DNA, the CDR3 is TGTGCCAGCAGCTTACCCAGGGTAACTAACACCGGGGAGCTGTTTTTT. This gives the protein CASSLPRVTNTGELFF.

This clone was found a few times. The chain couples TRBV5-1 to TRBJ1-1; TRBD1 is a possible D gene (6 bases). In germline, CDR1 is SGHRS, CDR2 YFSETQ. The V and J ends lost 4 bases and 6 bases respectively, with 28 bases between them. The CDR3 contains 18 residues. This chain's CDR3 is CASSRRTEPLTGYAEAFF. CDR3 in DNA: TGCGCCAGCAGCAGACGGACAGAGCCACTAACGGGGTACGCTGAAGCTTTCTTT.

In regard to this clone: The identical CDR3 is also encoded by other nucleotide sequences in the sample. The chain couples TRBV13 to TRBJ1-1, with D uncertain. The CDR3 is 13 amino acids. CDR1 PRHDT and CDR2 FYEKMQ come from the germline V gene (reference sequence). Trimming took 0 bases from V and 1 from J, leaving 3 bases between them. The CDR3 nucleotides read TGTGCCAGCAGCTTAGGAGCGAACACTGAAGCTTTCTTT. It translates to CASSLGANTEAFF. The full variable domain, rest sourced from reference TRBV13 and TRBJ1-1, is AAGVIQSPRHLIKEKRETATLKCYPIPRHDTVYWYQQGPGQDPQFLISFYEKMQSDKGSIPDRFSAQQFSDYHSELNMSSLELGDSALYFCASSLGANTEAFFGQGTRLTVV.

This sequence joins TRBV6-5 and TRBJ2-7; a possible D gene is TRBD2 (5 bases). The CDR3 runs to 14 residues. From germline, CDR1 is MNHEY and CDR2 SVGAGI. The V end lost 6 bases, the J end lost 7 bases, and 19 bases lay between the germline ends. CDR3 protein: CASSYGRAGREQYF. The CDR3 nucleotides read TGTGCCAGCAGCTACGGAAGGGCGGGCAGGGAGCAGTACTTC.

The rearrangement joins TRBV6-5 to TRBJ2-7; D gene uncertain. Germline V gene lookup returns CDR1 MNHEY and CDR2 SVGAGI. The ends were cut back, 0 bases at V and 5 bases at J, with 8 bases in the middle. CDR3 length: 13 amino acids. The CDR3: CASSYSKANEQYF. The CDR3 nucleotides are TGTGCCAGCAGTTACTCGAAGGCGAACGAGCAGTACTTC.

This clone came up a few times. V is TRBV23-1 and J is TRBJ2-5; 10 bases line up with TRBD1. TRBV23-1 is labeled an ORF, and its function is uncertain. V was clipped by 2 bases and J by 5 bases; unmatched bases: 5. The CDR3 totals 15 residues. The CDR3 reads CASSQQGQGKETQYF. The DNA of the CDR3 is TGCGCCAGCAGTCAACAGGGACAGGGGAAGGAGACCCAGTACTTC.

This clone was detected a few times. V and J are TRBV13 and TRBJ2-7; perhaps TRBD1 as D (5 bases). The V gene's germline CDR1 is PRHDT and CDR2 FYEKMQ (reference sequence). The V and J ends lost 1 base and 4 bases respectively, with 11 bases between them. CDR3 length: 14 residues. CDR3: CASSLAPQEYEQYF. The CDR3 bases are TGTGCCAGCAGCTTAGCGCCACAGGAGTACGAGCAGTACTTC.

CDR3 loop: CASRDGPRYGYTF. In DNA form, the CDR3 reads TGTGCCAGCAGGGACGGTCCACGTTATGGCTACACCTTC. This sequence joins TRBV6-5 and TRBJ1-2, with D unresolved. Trimming removed 6 bases at V and 5 bases at J, with 13 bases between. The CDR3 consists of 13 residues. Per the germline V gene, CDR1 is MNHEY and CDR2 is SVGAGI.

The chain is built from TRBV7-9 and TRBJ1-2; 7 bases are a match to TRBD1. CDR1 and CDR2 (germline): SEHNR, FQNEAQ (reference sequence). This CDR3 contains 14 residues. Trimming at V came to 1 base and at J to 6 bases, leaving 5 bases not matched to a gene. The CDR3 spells CASSLVFRGDGYTF. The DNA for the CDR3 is TGTGCCAGCAGCTTAGTATTCAGGGGGGATGGCTACACCTTC.

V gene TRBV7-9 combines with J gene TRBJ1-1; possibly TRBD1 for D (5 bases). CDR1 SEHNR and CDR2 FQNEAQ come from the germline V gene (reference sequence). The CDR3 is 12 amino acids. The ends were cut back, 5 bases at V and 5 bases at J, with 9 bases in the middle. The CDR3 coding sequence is TGTGCCAGCAGCACGGGGCAAACTGAAGCTTTCTTT. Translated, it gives CASSTGQTEAFF.

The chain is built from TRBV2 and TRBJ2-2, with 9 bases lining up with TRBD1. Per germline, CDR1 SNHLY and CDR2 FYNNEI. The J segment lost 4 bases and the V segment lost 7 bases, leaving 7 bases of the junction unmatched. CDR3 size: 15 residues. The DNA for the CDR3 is TGTGCCAGCAAGATGGACAGGGGACGCACCGGGGAGCTGTTTTTT. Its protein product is CASKMDRGRTGELFF.

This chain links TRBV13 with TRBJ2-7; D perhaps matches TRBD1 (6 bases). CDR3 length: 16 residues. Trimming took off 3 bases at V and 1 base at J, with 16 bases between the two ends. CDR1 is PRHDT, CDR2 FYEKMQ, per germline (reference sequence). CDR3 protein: CASSLVRQGTSYEQYF. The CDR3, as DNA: TGTGCCAGCAGCTTGGTCAGGCAGGGGACATCCTACGAGCAGTACTTC.

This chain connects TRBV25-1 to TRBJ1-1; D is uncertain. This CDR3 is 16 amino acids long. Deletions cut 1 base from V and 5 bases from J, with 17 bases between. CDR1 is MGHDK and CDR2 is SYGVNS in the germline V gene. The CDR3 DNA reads TGTGCCAGCAGTGAATTTAGCTTCACAGCTGGGACTGAAGCTTTCTTT. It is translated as CASSEFSFTAGTEAFF.

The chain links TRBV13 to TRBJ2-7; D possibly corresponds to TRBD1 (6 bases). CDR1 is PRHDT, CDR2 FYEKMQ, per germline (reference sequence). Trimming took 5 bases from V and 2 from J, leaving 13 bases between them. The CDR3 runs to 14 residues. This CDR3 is CASSEQGVPYEQYF. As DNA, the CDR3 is TGTGCCAGCAGCGAACAGGGAGTTCCCTACGAGCAGTACTTC.

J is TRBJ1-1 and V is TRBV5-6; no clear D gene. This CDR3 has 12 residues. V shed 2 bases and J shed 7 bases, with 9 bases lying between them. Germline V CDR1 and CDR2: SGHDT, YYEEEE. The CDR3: CASSLVGDEAFF. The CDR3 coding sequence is TGTGCCAGCAGCTTAGTGGGAGATGAAGCTTTCTTT.

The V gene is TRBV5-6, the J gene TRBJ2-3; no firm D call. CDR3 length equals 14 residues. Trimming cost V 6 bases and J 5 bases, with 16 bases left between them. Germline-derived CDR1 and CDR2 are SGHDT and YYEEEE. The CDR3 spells CASTYRSRVDTQYF. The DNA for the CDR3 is TGTGCCAGCACCTACAGAAGTCGGGTAGATACGCAGTATTTT.

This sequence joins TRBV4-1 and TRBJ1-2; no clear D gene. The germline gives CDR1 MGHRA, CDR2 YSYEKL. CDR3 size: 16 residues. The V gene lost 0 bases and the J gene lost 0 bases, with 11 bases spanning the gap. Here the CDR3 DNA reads TGCGCCAGCAGCCAAGAAGGTAAAAGGTCTAACTATGGCTACACCTTC. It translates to CASSQEGKRSNYGYTF.

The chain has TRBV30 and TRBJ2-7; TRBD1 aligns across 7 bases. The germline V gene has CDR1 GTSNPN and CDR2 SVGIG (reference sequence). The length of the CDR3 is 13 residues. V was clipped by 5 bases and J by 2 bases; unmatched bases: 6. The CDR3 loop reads CAWAGTAAYEQYF. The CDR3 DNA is TGTGCCTGGGCCGGGACAGCGGCCTACGAGCAGTACTTC.

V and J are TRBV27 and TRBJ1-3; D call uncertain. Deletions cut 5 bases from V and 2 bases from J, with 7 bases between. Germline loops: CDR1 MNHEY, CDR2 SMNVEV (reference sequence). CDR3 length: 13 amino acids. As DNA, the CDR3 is TGTGCCAGCAGTCCTTCCACTGGAAACACCATATATTTT. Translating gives CASSPSTGNTIYF.

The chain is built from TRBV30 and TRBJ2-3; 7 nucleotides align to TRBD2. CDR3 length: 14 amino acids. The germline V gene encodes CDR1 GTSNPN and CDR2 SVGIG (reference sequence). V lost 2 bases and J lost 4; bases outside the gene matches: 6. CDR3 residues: CAWSLLGRADTQYF. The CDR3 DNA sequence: TGTGCCTGGAGTCTATTAGGGAGGGCAGATACGCAGTATTTT.